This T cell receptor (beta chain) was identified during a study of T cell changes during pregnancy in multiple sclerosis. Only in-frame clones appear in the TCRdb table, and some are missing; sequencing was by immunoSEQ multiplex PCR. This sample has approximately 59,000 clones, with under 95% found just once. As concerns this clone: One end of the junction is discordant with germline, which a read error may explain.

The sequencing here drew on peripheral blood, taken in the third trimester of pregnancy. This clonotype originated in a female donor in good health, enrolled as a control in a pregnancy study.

DNA for the CDR3: TGTGCTAGCAGCCTCCGGGACACCACCGGGGAGCTGTTTTTT. It encodes CASSLRDTTGELFF. The chain joins TRBV7-7 to TRBJ2-2, with D perhaps matching TRBD1 (6 bases). Germline V gene lookup returns CDR1 SSHAT and CDR2 FNYEAQ (reference sequence). The CDR3 has 14 residues.